The 27 T cell receptor beta chains given below trace back to one sample, sequenced in a study of blood T cell repertoires in COVID-19 (dated by TCRdb to the early 2020s). The library relied on the immunoSEQ multiplex PCR assay. TCRdb mirrors the immuneACCESS table, restricted to in-frame sequences. Some clones are absent from its copies; in checked studies, under half trace to an unresolved V gene, and the reason for the others is unknown. The sample table lists 100,000 to 150,000 clones, roughly 69% of them with a count of one. The ten largest clones capture 2% to 2.5% of the sample. Source material: peripheral blood. All receptors derive from a woman between 70 and 85 years old with acute or convalescent COVID-19.

J is TRBJ2-7 and V is TRBV29-1; D uncertain. V lost 8 bases to trimming and J lost 3 bases, with 26 bases between them. CDR3 length: 16 amino acids. The germline V gene encodes CDR1 SQVTM and CDR2 ANQGSEA. In DNA, the CDR3 is TGCAGCCCCCTTATTGCGTTACGTATGTACTTCTACGAGCAGTACTTC. This translates into CSPLIALRMYFYEQYF.

The rearrangement joins TRBV7-2 to TRBJ2-1, with 8 bases fitting TRBD1. Germline CDR1 is SGHTA and CDR2 is FQGNSA. The CDR3 runs to 13 residues. V shed 5 bases and J 8 bases; nucleotides not matched to a gene: 5. In DNA, the CDR3 is TGTGCCAGCAGCGCTCCAGGGGGCGATGAGCAGTTCTTC. It codes for CASSAPGGDEQFF. The full variable domain, with the rest looked up from reference TRBV7-2 and TRBJ2-1, is GAGVSQSPSNKVTEKGKDVELRCDPISGHTALYWYRQSLGQGLEFLIYFQGNSAPDKSGLPSDRFSAERTGGSVSTLTIQRTQQEDSAVYLCASSAPGGDEQFFGPGTRLTVL.

The chain combines TRBV5-1 with TRBJ2-5, with 12 bases fitting TRBD2. The CDR3 spans 15 residues. Germline V gene sequence: CDR1 SGHRS, CDR2 YFSETQ. The ends lost 2 bases at V and 5 bases at J; junction bases unmatched: 4. In DNA form, the CDR3 reads TGCGCCAGCAGCTTAGCCGGGACTAGCGGGGAGACCCAGTACTTC. This translates into CASSLAGTSGETQYF.

V is TRBV7-9 and J is TRBJ2-7; 8 nucleotides match TRBD1. Germline lookup yields CDR1 SEHNR and CDR2 FQNEAQ (reference sequence). Trimming cost V 5 bases and J 6 bases; bases outside gene matches: 6. The CDR3 totals 13 residues. The CDR3 DNA is TGTGCCAGCAGCCAGGGACAGGTAGGCGAGCAGTACTTC. Translating gives CASSQGQVGEQYF.

This chain connects TRBV15 to TRBJ1-1; 9 bases fit TRBD1. The CDR3 contains 15 residues. The trim removed 4 bases at V and 5 bases at J, leaving 8 bases unmatched. From germline, CDR1 is LNHNV and CDR2 YYDKDF (reference sequence). The chain's CDR3 is CATSINTGTGTEAFF. The CDR3 nucleotides are TGTGCCACCAGCATCAATACCGGGACAGGGACTGAAGCTTTCTTT.

In this sample, this clone turned up a few times. The rearrangement links TRBV7-9 to TRBJ2-7; 9 bases map to TRBD1. This CDR3 region has 15 residues. The V gene's germline CDR1 is SEHNR and CDR2 FQNEAQ (reference sequence). V gave up 4 bases and J gave up 2 bases; unmatched junction bases: 6. Here the CDR3 reads CASSSGQGDPYEQYF. The CDR3, as DNA: TGTGCCAGCAGCTCGGGACAGGGCGACCCCTACGAGCAGTACTTC. Together with reference TRBV7-9 and TRBJ2-7, the CDR3 gives the full variable domain: DTGVSQNPRHKITKRGQNVTFRCDPISEHNRLYWYRQTLGQGPEFLTYFQNEAQLEKSRLLSDRFSAERPKGSFSTLEIQRTEQGDSAMYLCASSSGQGDPYEQYFGPGTRLTVT.

Comments on this clone: A junction end diverges from the germline sequence, so it may reflect a read error. Other DNA sequences from this sample encode an identical CDR3 as well. The V gene is TRBV12-5, the J gene TRBJ2-3; 8 nucleotides match TRBD1. The CDR3 extends over 13 amino acids. Germline V gene sequence: CDR1 LGHNT, CDR2 FRNRAP. The CDR3 here is CASGWTGPDTQYF. The DNA for the CDR3 is TGTGCCAGTGGTTGGACAGGGCCAGATACGCAGTATTTT. Full variable domain (missing parts from reference TRBV12-5 and TRBJ2-3): DARVTQTPRHKVTEMGQEVTMRCQPILGHNTVFWYRQTMMQGLELLAYFRNRAPLDDSGMPKDRFSAEMPDATLATLKIQPSEPRDSAVYFCASGWTGPDTQYFGPGTRLTVL.

V and J are TRBV27 and TRBJ1-2, with 9 bases that match TRBD1. The CDR3 is made up of 17 amino acids. CDR1 MNHEY and CDR2 SMNVEV come from the germline V gene (reference sequence). V was clipped by 6 bases and J by 6 bases; unmatched bases: 17. As DNA, the CDR3 is TGTGCCAGCAGAGGGGTATCGGGACAGGGAGGATTGGATGGCTACACCTTC. Protein: CASRGVSGQGGLDGYTF.

The chain employs TRBV6-5 and TRBJ2-1, with 7 positions matching TRBD2. The ends lost 5 bases at V and 10 bases at J; junction bases unmatched: 8. There are 13 residues in the CDR3. The germline gives CDR1 MNHEY, CDR2 SVGAGI. Here the CDR3 DNA reads TGTGCCAGCAGTCCGTGGGTGCGGGAGGAGCAGTTCTTC. Its translation is CASSPWVREEQFF.

V and J are TRBV27 and TRBJ1-5; D not certain. Trimming pared 8 bases from V and 0 bases from J, leaving 14 bases between. Germline V CDR1 and CDR2: MNHEY, SMNVEV (reference sequence). This CDR3 has 15 amino acids. In DNA, the CDR3 is TGTGCCAGCGCACCCAGGCATGATAGCAATCAGCCCCAGCATTTT. Its translation: CASAPRHDSNQPQHF.

The chain is built from TRBV6-6 and TRBJ2-7; perhaps TRBD2 as D (5 bases). Per germline, CDR1 MNHNY and CDR2 SVGAGI (reference sequence). Trimming took 2 bases from V and 6 from J, leaving 20 bases between them. The length of the CDR3 is 16 residues. CDR3 sequence: CASSYRVRTVALEQYF. The CDR3 nucleotides read TGTGCCAGCAGTTACCGAGTAAGGACCGTAGCGCTCGAGCAGTACTTC.

This chain links TRBV2 with TRBJ2-5; TRBD1 agrees at 9 bases. Germline-derived CDR1 and CDR2 are SNHLY and FYNNEI. J gave up 5 bases and V 8 bases, and 12 bases lay outside the gene matches. CDR3 size: 15 residues. The CDR3 DNA reads TGTGCCAGCGGCCTAGACAGGGGGATATTGGAGACCCAGTACTTC. Residues: CASGLDRGILETQYF.

The rearrangement links TRBV4-3 to TRBJ2-2; D is perhaps TRBD2 (7 bases). Looked up from germline, CDR1 is LGHNA and CDR2 is YSLEER. Trimming stripped 0 bases from V and 4 bases from J, with 12 bases between. The CDR3 spans 16 residues. CDR3 in DNA: TGCGCCAGCAGCCAAGATGGGGGGGCGCCCACCGGGGAGCTGTTTTTT. It translates to CASSQDGGAPTGELFF.

The V and J genes are TRBV10-2 and TRBJ1-4; D gene unclear. CDR1 and CDR2 from the germline V gene are WSHSY and SAAADI. The CDR3 spans 14 residues. The V end lost 3 bases, the J end lost 6 bases, and 11 bases lay between the germline ends. CDR3 DNA: TGCGCCAGCAGTGAAAGGGAGGCCCATGAAAAACTGTTTTTT. The encoded protein is CASSEREAHEKLFF.

This clone was counted a few times. The J gene is TRBJ1-4, the V gene TRBV4-3; TRBD1 aligns across 7 bases. There are 15 residues in the CDR3. With V trimmed by 4 bases and J by 2 bases, 4 bases remained unmatched. In germline, CDR1 is LGHNA, CDR2 YSLEER. The CDR3 DNA is TGCGCCAGCAGCCTCCAGGGGGAGACTAATGAAAAACTGTTTTTT. Its protein product is CASSLQGETNEKLFF.

This chain uses TRBV5-1 with TRBJ1-1; D call uncertain. Trimming stripped 1 base from V and 1 base from J, with 5 bases between. From germline, CDR1 is SGHRS and CDR2 YFSETQ. The CDR3 sequence is 13 residues long. CDR3 protein: CASSLNKNTEAFF. CDR3 nucleotides: TGCGCCAGCAGCTTGAACAAGAACACTGAAGCTTTCTTT.

This chain joins TRBV6-6 and TRBJ2-7; no firm D call. The CDR3 loop spans 12 amino acids. Looked up from germline, CDR1 is MNHNY and CDR2 is SVGAGI (reference sequence). V was trimmed by 5 bases and J by 2 bases, leaving 7 bases between them. CDR3 region: CASSPRAYEQYF. The CDR3 coding sequence is TGTGCCAGCAGTCCCCGAGCCTACGAGCAGTACTTC.

This chain links TRBV30 with TRBJ1-2; 7 bases are shared with TRBD1. The CDR3 contains 11 residues. The germline CDR1 and CDR2 sequences are GTSNPN and SVGIG (reference sequence). With V trimmed by 5 bases and J by 3 bases, 0 bases remained unmatched. The CDR3 sequence: CAWGTDYGYTF. DNA for the CDR3: TGTGCCTGGGGGACAGACTATGGCTACACCTTC. Filled out from reference TRBV30 and TRBJ1-2, the complete variable domain reads SQTIHQWPATLVQPVGSPLSLECTVEGTSNPNLYWYRQAAGRGLQLLFYSVGIGQISSEVPQNLSASRPQDRQFILSSKKLLLSDSGFYLCAWGTDYGYTFGSGTRLTVV.

This clone was observed a handful of times. The V and J genes are TRBV19 and TRBJ2-6; possibly TRBD2 for D (6 bases). The CDR3 is 19 amino acids. The V end lost 0 bases, the J end lost 0 bases, and 15 bases lay between the germline ends. Germline loops: CDR1 LNHDA, CDR2 SQIVND (reference sequence). CDR3 sequence (DNA): TGTGCCAGTAGTATAGATGGCGGGGCACGGTTCTCTGGGGCCAACGTCCTGACTTTC. This translates into CASSIDGGARFSGANVLTF.

The rearrangement links TRBV4-1 to TRBJ2-7; 7 bases are a match to TRBD1. Germline CDR1 MGHRA, CDR2 YSYEKL. J gave up 3 bases and V 1 base, and 6 bases lay outside the gene matches. This CDR3 is 15 amino acids long. The CDR3 region has the DNA TGCGCCAGCAGCCAAGTATACAGGGGAGACTACGAGCAGTACTTC. This translates into CASSQVYRGDYEQYF.

The rearrangement uses TRBV6-5 and TRBJ2-1; no firm D call. Trimming took off 2 bases at V and 3 bases at J, with 14 bases between the two ends. Germline V CDR1 and CDR2: MNHEY, SVGAGI. The CDR3 contains 16 residues. Here the CDR3 reads CASSYSPERNYNEQFF. CDR3 in DNA: TGTGCCAGCAGTTACAGTCCGGAGCGCAACTACAATGAGCAGTTCTTC.

The chain uses TRBV3-1 (or the pseudogene TRBV3-2) and TRBJ1-2; no reliable D call. Germline loops: CDR1 LGHDT, CDR2 YNNKEL (reference sequence). This CDR3 is 15 amino acids long. V was clipped by 0 bases and J by 4 bases, with 12 bases between them. CDR3 sequence reads: CASSQDRDIPYGYTF. CDR3 coding DNA: TGTGCCAGCAGCCAAGATCGAGACATACCCTATGGCTACACCTTC.

The gene calls are TRBV12-3 or TRBV12-4 and TRBJ1-1; perhaps TRBD1 as D (5 bases). This CDR3 has 12 residues. Trimming shortened V by 5 bases and J by 6 bases, and 10 bases separated the two germline ends. This chain's CDR3 is CASSPQGAEAFF. CDR3 nucleotides: TGTGCCAGCAGTCCCCAGGGTGCTGAAGCTTTCTTT.

This clone was seen a few times. The rearrangement uses TRBV28 and TRBJ2-1; the match to TRBD2 covers 13 bases. V lost 4 bases and J lost 3; bases outside the gene matches: 3. Germline CDR1 MDHEN, CDR2 SYDVKM. This CDR3 is built from 16 residues. The CDR3 spells CASSSGTSGNYNEQFF. The CDR3 bases are TGTGCCAGCAGTTCGGGGACTAGCGGGAACTACAATGAGCAGTTCTTC. Full variable domain (rest looked up from reference TRBV28 and TRBJ2-1): DVKVTQSSRYLVKRTGEKVFLECVQDMDHENMFWYRQDPGLGLRLIYFSYDVKMKEKGDIPEGYSVSREKKERFSLILESASTNQTSMYLCASSSGTSGNYNEQFFGPGTRLTVL.

CDR3 DNA sequence: TGTGCCAGCAGCAACTATTTCAGGGGTGAGAATGGCTACACCTTC. Translating it yields CASSNYFRGENGYTF. V usage is TRBV5-4 and J usage is TRBJ1-2; a weak D match, TRBD1 (6 bases). The CDR3 spans 15 residues. V dropped 4 bases and J dropped 6 bases, with 19 bases sitting between them. Germline assignment: CDR1 SGHNT and CDR2 YYREEE (reference sequence).

The chain links TRBV12-3 or TRBV12-4 to TRBJ2-5; the D is unclear. V lost 5 bases and J lost 4, with 8 bases in between. The CDR3 totals 12 residues. The CDR3 region is CASSPQLETQYF. CDR3 sequence (DNA): TGTGCCAGCAGTCCACAGCTAGAGACCCAGTACTTC.

The rearrangement joins TRBV5-1 to TRBJ1-2; D not resolved. Germline V gene data show CDR1 as SGHRS and CDR2 as YFSETQ. The ends were cut back, 0 bases at V and 4 bases at J, with 10 bases in the middle. The CDR3 totals 14 residues. CDR3 sequence reads: CASSLGTEGYGYTF. In DNA, the CDR3 is TGCGCCAGCAGCTTGGGTACAGAGGGCTATGGCTACACCTTC.